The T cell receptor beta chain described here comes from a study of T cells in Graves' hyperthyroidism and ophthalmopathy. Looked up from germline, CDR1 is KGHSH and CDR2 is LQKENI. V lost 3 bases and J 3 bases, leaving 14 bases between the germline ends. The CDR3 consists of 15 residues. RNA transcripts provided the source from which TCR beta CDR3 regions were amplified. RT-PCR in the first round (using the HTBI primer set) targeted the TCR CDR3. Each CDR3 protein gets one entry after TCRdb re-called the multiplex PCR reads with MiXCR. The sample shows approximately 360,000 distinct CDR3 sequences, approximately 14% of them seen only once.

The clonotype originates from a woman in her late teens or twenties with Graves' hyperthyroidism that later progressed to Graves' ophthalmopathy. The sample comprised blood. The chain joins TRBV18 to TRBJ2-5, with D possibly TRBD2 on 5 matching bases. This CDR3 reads CASSPLGGWEETQYF. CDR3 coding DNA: TGTGCCAGCTCACCGCTAGGAGGTTGGGAAGAGACCCAGTACTTC. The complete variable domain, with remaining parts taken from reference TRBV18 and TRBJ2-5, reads NAGVMQNPRHLVRRRGQEARLRCSPMKGHSHVYWYRQLPEEGLKFMVYLQKENIIDESGMPKERFSAEFPKEGPSILRIQQVVRGDSAAYFCASSPLGGWEETQYFGPGTRLLVL.